What follows describes a single T cell receptor (beta chain). In its sample, this clonotype was seen a few times. The antigen it recognizes is unknown. Within one base of it there is no much larger clone, and no base qualities were kept. Taken from the germline V gene (reference sequence), the CDR1 and CDR2 loops are SGHKS and YYEKEE. At the junction V is shortened by 4 bases and J by 10 bases, with 15 bases in between. Inclusive of the bounding cysteine and phenylalanine, the CDR3 is 13 residues long. Only the CDR3 part of the read is kept: 39 bases, read in frame from the first base. The receptor library was made with PCR. Sequencing took place on an Illumina HiSeq 2500. To normalize quantification of the TCRbeta repertoire, the TCR libraries were built with molecular barcoding that relied on unique molecular identifiers. TCRdb took the public reads, trimmed them with fastp at Q25, ran MiXCR for clone calling and kept in-frame beta chains. Here each entry gathers all rows of one CDR3 protein and keeps the most common genes and DNA. The sample table lists 200,000 to 250,000 distinct CDR3 sequences, 8.5% to 10% of them with a count of one. The top ten constitute around 6.2% of the sample.

The data belong to a study of T-cell reconstitution after alpha-beta-depleted transplantation in children (dated by TCRdb to 2016 to 2017). Background on the whole study: Using TCR repertoire profiling, the study quantitatively followed how T-cell immune reconstitution unfolded in children after TCRalphabeta/CD19-depleted allogeneic hematopoietic cell transplantation.

The sequences come from PBMCs from the stem cell graft donor, collected from the stem cell graft. This TCR was recovered from a human donor who donated a stem cell graft to a child with acute lymphoblastic leukemia. The rearrangement joined TRBV5-5 to TRBJ2-1; TRBD2 is perhaps the D gene, given 5 matching bases. This receptor carries the CDR3 CASSQMLGREQFF. Here is the DNA: TGTGCCAGCAGCCAAATGCTGGGGAGAGAGCAGTTCTTC.